Listed below are T cell receptor beta chains from one sample, sequenced in a study of T cell responses to AZD1222 COVID-19 vaccine. Sequencing used immunoSEQ multiplex PCR; TCRdb keeps in-frame clones, though not all of them. Of roughly 49,000 clones in the sample, roughly 87% were seen once. The sample consisted of peripheral blood, taken 28 days after the second AZD1222 dose. The origin of the receptors is an adult who received the AZD1222 COVID-19 vaccine. The CDR3 runs from the conserved cysteine through the conserved F or W. D genes are given only for firm matches. The size entry is marked missing in some rows and otherwise reads once, few, many or a size class.

V gene	clone size	D gene	J gene	CDR3 DNA	CDR3 protein
TRBV15	few	-	TRBJ1-4	TGTGCCACCAGCAGAGAGCCAGGGGAAGAAAAACTGTTTTTT	CATSREPGEEKLFF
TRBV19	-	-	TRBJ2-7	TGTGCCAGTAGTATAGGCGGGACGGGACATTTAAACGAGCAGTACTTC	CASSIGGTGHLNEQYF
TRBV9	-	-	TRBJ2-1	TGTGCCAGCAGCGTAGTAACCGGGTACGAGCAGTTCTTC	CASSVVTGYEQFF
TRBV28	-	TRBD2	TRBJ2-7	TGTGCCAGCAGCTGGGGGGGAGGGCCAGGCGAGCAGTACTTC	CASSWGGGPGEQYF
TRBV25-1	-	TRBD1	TRBJ2-1	TGTGCCAGCAGTGAATTTTTGTCGGGACAGGGTTCCGATGAGCAGTTCTTC	CASSEFLSGQGSDEQFF
TRBV5-4	-	TRBD2	TRBJ2-1	TGTGCCAGCAGCTTCGGGAGGGCCGGTGAGCAGTTCTTC	CASSFGRAGEQFF
TRBV3-1/TRBV3-2	-	TRBD1	TRBJ1-2	TGTGCCAGCAGCCAAGATCAAAGACTAGGGCAGGGGGCGGGTGGCTACACCTTC	CASSQDQRLGQGAGGYTF
TRBV5-5	-	TRBD1	TRBJ1-6	TGTGCCAGCAGCTCGGGACAGACGGAGAATTCACCCCTCCACTTT	CASSSGQTENSPLHF
TRBV3-1/TRBV3-2	few	-	TRBJ2-1	TGTGCCAGCAGCCAGAGGAGCACCTACAATGAGCAGTTCTTC	CASSQRSTYNEQFF
TRBV19	-	-	TRBJ2-5	TGTGCCAGTAGTCGAAATCGAGCCCAAGAGACCCAGTACTTC	CASSRNRAQETQYF
TRBV5-1	-	TRBD1	TRBJ1-2	TGCGCCAGCAGCTTGGGGGACAGCCTGAGGGGCTACACCTTC	CASSLGDSLRGYTF
TRBV5-1	-	-	TRBJ1-4	TGCGCCAGCAGCTCAGATGGCCGGGCAACTAATGAAAAACTGTTTTTT	CASSSDGRATNEKLFF
TRBV6-6	once	-	TRBJ2-7	TGTGCCAGCAGCCGCACAAGCGGCGAGCAGTACTTC	CASSRTSGEQYF
TRBV7-9	-	-	TRBJ2-7	TGTGCCAGCAGCTCCGGGATCCAGGGGCAGTACTTC	CASSSGIQGQYF
TRBV14	-	TRBD1	TRBJ2-5	TGTGCCAGCAGCCAAACGACAGGGAAAGAGACCCAGTACTTC	CASSQTTGKETQYF
TRBV19	-	-	TRBJ2-1	TGTGCCAGCAGAGTCACGGGAACGGGCTACAATGAGCAGTTCTTC	CASRVTGTGYNEQFF
TRBV7-8	-	TRBD1	TRBJ2-3	TGTGCCAGCAGCCCGTGGACAGGGGCGAAAGATACGCAGTATTTT	CASSPWTGAKDTQYF
TRBV6-6	-	-	TRBJ2-7	TGTGCCAGCAAGAGCACAGGTTTCTACGAGCAGTACTTC	CASKSTGFYEQYF
TRBV28	-	TRBD2	TRBJ2-2	TGTGCCAGCACCTTCAGCGGGATCAGGACCGGGGAGCTGTTTTTT	CASTFSGIRTGELFF
TRBV2	-	TRBD1	TRBJ2-1	TGTGCCAGCACCGGGACAGGCTACAATGAGCAGTTCTTC	CASTGTGYNEQFF
TRBV28	once	TRBD1	TRBJ1-6	TGTGCCAGCAGGAGCAGGGGGTATTCACCCCTCCACTTT	CASRSRGYSPLHF
TRBV2	-	TRBD1	TRBJ1-6	TGTGCCAGCAGTGGGGACAGAAATAATTCACCCCTCCACTTT	CASSGDRNNSPLHF
TRBV25-1	-	-	TRBJ2-2	TGTGCCAGCAGGGCGACAAAAAACACCGGGGAGCTGTTTTTT	CASRATKNTGELFF
TRBV5-4	-	-	TRBJ2-5	TGTGCCAGCAGCTTTCTATCGGGGGAAGGGGAGACCCAGTACTTC	CASSFLSGEGETQYF
TRBV5-1	-	-	TRBJ1-1	TGCGCCAGCAGGCTGGCCGGCGGGATGAACACTGAAGCTTTCTTT	CASRLAGGMNTEAFF
TRBV2	-	-	TRBJ2-7	TGTGCCAGCAGGGGATTGTTGAGAGAGCAGTACTTC	CASRGLLREQYF
TRBV25-1	-	TRBD2	TRBJ2-3	TGTGCCAGCAGTGGACTAGCGGCGGGACAAGATACGCAGTATTTT	CASSGLAAGQDTQYF
TRBV19	-	-	TRBJ2-3	TGTGCCAGTAGGGTAGCGGTTAGCACAGATACGCAGTATTTT	CASRVAVSTDTQYF
TRBV7-8	few	TRBD1	TRBJ1-4	TGTGCCAGCAGCAGACAGGGGGCAAAAGAAAAACTGTTTTTT	CASSRQGAKEKLFF
TRBV29-1	-	TRBD1	TRBJ1-2	TGCAGCGTTGACGGGGGACAGGGGAACTATGGCTACACCTTC	CSVDGGQGNYGYTF